The clone carrying this T cell receptor (beta chain) was seen at least ten times. This sample was taken from a study of T cells in Graves' hyperthyroidism and ophthalmopathy. The trim removed 8 bases at V and 2 bases at J, leaving 8 bases unmatched. There are 14 residues in the CDR3. The source of the PBMCs was around 10 ml of fresh peripheral blood. Template material for amplifying TCR beta CDR3 regions consisted of RNA transcripts. HTBI primers were the set used in a first-round RT-PCR of the TCR CDR3. TCRdb re-called the multiplex PCR reads through MiXCR, storing one row per CDR3 protein. The table has 600,000 to 800,000 distinct CDR3 sequences, about 35% seen once; the top ten hold around 31%.

The V gene is TRBV12-3 or TRBV12-4, the J gene TRBJ2-5; 7 nucleotides match TRBD2. The receptor was isolated from a woman in her 40s with Graves' hyperthyroidism. Sequencing was carried out using blood. CDR3 amino acids: CASGAGDLQETQYF. The CDR3 DNA reads as TGTGCCAGCGGGGCGGGGGACCTACAAGAGACCCAGTACTTC.